The clone carrying this TCR beta chain was observed a handful of times. As yet, its antigen is unknown. This specimen comes from a study of T-cell reconstitution after alpha-beta-depleted transplantation in children. Study-wide results and caveats: The main origin of T-cell counts and diversity one year after transplant was newly produced T cells.

Looked up from germline, CDR1 is ENHRY and CDR2 is SYGVKD. Trimming left V 6 bases short and J 6 bases short, with 12 bases between. The CDR3 is made up of 12 amino acids. A TCRbeta library incorporating unique molecular identifiers was prepared. TCRdb re-analysed the PCR reads in MiXCR, keeping a single row per CDR3 protein. The data contain some 550,000 distinct CDR3 sequences, under 25% of them singletons. V is TRBV10-3 and J is TRBJ2-7, with D perhaps matching TRBD2 (5 bases). The clonotype was recovered from a boy in the first two years of life who had a stem cell transplant for acute myeloid leukemia, so the T cells may come from the graft donor. The sample consisted of PBMCs, mostly from graft donor cells, taken 360 days after TCRalphabeta/CD19-depleted stem cell transplant. CDR3 nucleotides: TGTGCCATCAGCTTGAGTGGAGGCGAGCAGTACTTC. Translating it yields CAISLSGGEQYF.